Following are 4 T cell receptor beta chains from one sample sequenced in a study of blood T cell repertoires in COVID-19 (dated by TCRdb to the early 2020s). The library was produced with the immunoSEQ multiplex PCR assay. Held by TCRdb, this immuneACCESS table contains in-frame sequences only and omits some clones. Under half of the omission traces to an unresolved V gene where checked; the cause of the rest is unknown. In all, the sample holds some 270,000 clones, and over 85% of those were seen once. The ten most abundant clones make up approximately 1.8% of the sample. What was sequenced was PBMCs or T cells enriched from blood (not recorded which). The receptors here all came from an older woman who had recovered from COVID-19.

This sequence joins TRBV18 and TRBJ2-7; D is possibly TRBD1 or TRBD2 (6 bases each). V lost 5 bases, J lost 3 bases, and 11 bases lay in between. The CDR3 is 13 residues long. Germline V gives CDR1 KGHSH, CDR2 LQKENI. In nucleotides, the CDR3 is TGTGCCAGCTCATCACAGGGAGGCTACGAGCAGTACTTC. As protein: CASSSQGGYEQYF.

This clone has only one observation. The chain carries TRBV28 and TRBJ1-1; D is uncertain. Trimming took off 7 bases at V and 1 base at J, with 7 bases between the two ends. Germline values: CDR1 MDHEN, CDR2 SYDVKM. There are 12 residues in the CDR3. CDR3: CASISGNTEAFF. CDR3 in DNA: TGTGCCAGCATCTCGGGGAACACTGAAGCTTTCTTT.

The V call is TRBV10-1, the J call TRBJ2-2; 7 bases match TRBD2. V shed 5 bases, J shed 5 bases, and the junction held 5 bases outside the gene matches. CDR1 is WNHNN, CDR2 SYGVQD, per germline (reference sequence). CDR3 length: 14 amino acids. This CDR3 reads CASSPSGYTGELFF. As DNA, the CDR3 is TGCGCCAGCAGTCCTAGCGGATATACCGGGGAGCTGTTTTTT.

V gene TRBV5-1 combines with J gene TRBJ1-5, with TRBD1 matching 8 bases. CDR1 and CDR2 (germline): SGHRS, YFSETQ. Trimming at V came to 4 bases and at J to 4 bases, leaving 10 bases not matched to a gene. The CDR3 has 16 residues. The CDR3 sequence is CASSPGTGQLNQPQHF. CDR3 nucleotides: TGCGCCAGCAGCCCCGGGACAGGCCAGTTGAATCAGCCCCAGCATTTT.